Below, one TCR beta chain is given with its context. This entry belongs to a study of blood T cell repertoires in COVID-19. Looking at the study overall: Nucleic acid was either cDNA or gDNA, and it came from T cells, B-cell-depleted T cells, or PBMCs.

Profiling relied on immunoSEQ multiplex PCR, and the TCRdb table lists in-frame clones only, not all of them. The table lists some 220,000 clones, around 83% of them singletons. Germline CDR1 MGHDK, CDR2 SYGVNS. Trimming stripped 5 bases from V and 4 bases from J, with 17 bases between. There are 15 residues in the CDR3. During active infection, Seattle patients enrolled and were then monitored through disease. This TCR was sampled from a woman aged 70-85 years with COVID-19, enrolled during active disease. This chain joins TRBV25-1 and TRBJ1-1, with D maybe TRBD1 (6 bases). The sample was peripheral blood. The CDR3 reads CASSHRVGIRTEAFF. The CDR3, as DNA: TGTGCCAGCAGTCACAGGGTGGGCATACGCACTGAAGCTTTCTTT.